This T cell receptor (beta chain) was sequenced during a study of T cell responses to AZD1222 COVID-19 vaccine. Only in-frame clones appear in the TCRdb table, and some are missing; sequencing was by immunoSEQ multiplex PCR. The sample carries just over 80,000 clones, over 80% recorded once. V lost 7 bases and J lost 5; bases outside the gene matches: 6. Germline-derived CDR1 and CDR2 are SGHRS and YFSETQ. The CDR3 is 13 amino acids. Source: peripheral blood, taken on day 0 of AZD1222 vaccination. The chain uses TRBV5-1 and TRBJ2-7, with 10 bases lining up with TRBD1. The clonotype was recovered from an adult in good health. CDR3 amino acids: CASGTGALHEQYF. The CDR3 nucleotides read TGCGCCAGCGGGACAGGGGCGCTTCACGAGCAGTACTTC.